A selection of T cell receptor beta chains follows, all from one sample in a study of response to subunit inactivated influenza vaccine. Via MiXCR, TCRdb re-called the RT-PCR reads, giving one row per CDR3 protein. The repertoire holds fewer than 650,000 distinct CDR3 sequences, with roughly 13% as singletons. The material was PBMCs from blood, obtained 35 to 45 days after vaccination. The source is a man aged 50 to 60 who received an inactivated influenza vaccine. Both conserved end residues are part of each CDR3. Rows give clone size only sometimes, using once, few, many, or a class for an expanded clone.

TRBJ2-5,few,TRBV12-3/TRBV12-4,CASSPRGADETQYF
TRBJ2-3,few,TRBV10-3,CAISKDRTTDTQYF
TRBJ1-1,few,TRBV5-4,CASSPSGVNTEAFF
TRBJ2-5,few,TRBV20-1,CSARDRALGQGRVTQYF
TRBJ2-1,NA,TRBV6-2/TRBV6-3,CASSYSILAGGRAGRNEQFF
TRBJ2-3,many,TRBV29-1,CSVGTSGEGDTQYF
TRBJ2-7,NA,TRBV4-3,CASSQASSDGSSYEQYF
TRBJ2-3,NA,TRBV6-1,CASRGSTQGHSGTDTQYF
TRBJ1-4,NA,TRBV20-1,CSAREPRLTFRGPHEKLFF
TRBJ2-2,few,TRBV20-1,CSATGTSGNTGELFF
TRBJ2-1,NA,TRBV7-9,CASSSSQGGSYNEQFF
TRBJ2-5,few,TRBV11-2,CASSLEPFQETQYF
TRBJ2-1,NA,TRBV11-2,CASSQNPGGFGEQFF
TRBJ2-5,NA,TRBV3-1,CASSHGLTSGYQETQYF
TRBJ1-1,NA,TRBV29-1,CSVVLNTEAFF